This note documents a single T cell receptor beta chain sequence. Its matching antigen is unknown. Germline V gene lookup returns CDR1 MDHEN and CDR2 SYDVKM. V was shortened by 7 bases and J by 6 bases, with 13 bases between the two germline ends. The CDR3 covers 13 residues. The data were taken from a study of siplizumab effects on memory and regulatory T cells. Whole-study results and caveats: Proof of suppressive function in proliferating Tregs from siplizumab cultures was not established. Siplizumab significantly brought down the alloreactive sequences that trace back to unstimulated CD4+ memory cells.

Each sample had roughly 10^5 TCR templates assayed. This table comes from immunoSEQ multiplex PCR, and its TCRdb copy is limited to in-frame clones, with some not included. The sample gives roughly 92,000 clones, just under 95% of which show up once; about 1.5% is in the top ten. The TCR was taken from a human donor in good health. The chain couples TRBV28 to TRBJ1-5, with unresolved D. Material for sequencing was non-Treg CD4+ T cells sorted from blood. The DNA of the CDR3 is TGTGCCAGCAACACCCCATTGGTTCAGCCCCAGCATTTT. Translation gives CASNTPLVQPQHF.